Listed below are T cell receptor beta chains from one sample, sequenced in a study of OX40 agonist ivuxolimab in advanced cancers. Clones were read by immunoSEQ multiplex PCR, and TCRdb kept only the in-frame ones, dropping some. The sample records about 81,000 clones, about 88% being singletons. The starting material was CD4+ or CD8+ T cells sorted from blood, obtained in a trial of the OX40 agonist ivuxolimab. Every receptor here comes from an adult with an advanced solid tumor such as melanoma, head and neck, liver or kidney cancer. Each CDR3 is given with its conserved first and last residue. D genes are given only for firm matches. Size is omitted from some rows. Given values are once, few, many or a class for expanded clones.

V	size	D	J	CDR3	DNA
TRBV5-4	NA	NA	TRBJ1-1	CASTLGDTEAFF	TGTGCCAGCACCCTGGGGGACACTGAAGCTTTCTTT
TRBV27	few	NA	TRBJ2-1	CASSLGPQALDEQFF	TGTGCCAGCAGTTTAGGGCCTCAAGCTTTGGATGAGCAGTTCTTC
TRBV19	once	TRBD1	TRBJ2-3	CASSLQGAADTQYF	TGTGCCAGTAGCCTACAGGGGGCTGCAGATACGCAGTATTTT
TRBV2	NA	NA	TRBJ2-2	CASSETGKQGAGELFF	TGTGCCAGCAGTGAAACGGGAAAACAGGGCGCCGGGGAGCTGTTTTTT
TRBV7-6	NA	NA	TRBJ2-5	CASSLGIGGGSVETQYF	TGTGCCAGCAGCTTAGGGATAGGTGGGGGCAGCGTGGAGACCCAGTACTTC
TRBV2	once	NA	TRBJ2-7	CASSEQGRSTYEQYF	TGTGCCAGCAGTGAACAGGGGCGGAGTACCTACGAGCAGTACTTC
TRBV28	NA	TRBD1	TRBJ1-1	CASSTPGQGAEAFF	TGTGCCAGCAGTACCCCAGGGCAGGGGGCTGAAGCTTTCTTT
TRBV9	NA	NA	TRBJ1-4	CASSESRPRGGEKLFF	TGTGCCAGCAGCGAGAGTAGGCCCAGGGGAGGCGAAAAACTGTTTTTT
TRBV30	NA	NA	TRBJ2-1	CAWSLWDYNEQFF	TGTGCCTGGAGTTTGTGGGACTACAATGAGCAGTTCTTC
TRBV28	NA	NA	TRBJ2-7	CASSLTGTTWEQYF	TGTGCCAGCAGTTTGACAGGGACTACTTGGGAGCAGTACTTC
TRBV5-5	NA	TRBD2	TRBJ2-3	CASSPHPTSVGDTQYF	TGTGCCAGCAGCCCACACCCGACTAGCGTGGGAGATACGCAGTATTTT
TRBV6-1	NA	TRBD1	TRBJ1-5	CASSGETGGNQPQHF	TGTGCCAGCAGTGGAGAGACAGGGGGCAATCAGCCCCAGCATTTT
TRBV27	NA	NA	TRBJ2-7	CASSLSFYEGGEQYF	TGTGCCAGCAGTTTATCATTCTATGAGGGAGGCGAGCAGTACTTC
TRBV5-1	NA	TRBD1	TRBJ1-3	CASSWGQSSGNTIYF	TGCGCCAGCAGCTGGGGACAGAGCTCTGGAAACACCATATATTTT
TRBV28	few	NA	TRBJ2-7	CASSYYEQYF	TGTGCCAGCAGTTACTACGAGCAGTACTTC
TRBV6-6	NA	NA	TRBJ1-4	CASCRVADEKLFF	TGTGCCAGTTGCAGGGTTGCGGATGAAAAACTGTTTTTT
TRBV7-9	NA	TRBD2	TRBJ2-3	CASSPGLAGAPDTQYF	TGTGCCAGCAGCCCTGGACTAGCGGGAGCCCCCGATACGCAGTATTTT
TRBV5-1	few	NA	TRBJ1-5	CASSLENTNNQPQHF	TGCGCCAGCAGCTTGGAAAACACCAACAATCAGCCCCAGCATTTT
TRBV7-9	NA	NA	TRBJ2-3	CASSLVSGTSTDTQYF	TGTGCCAGCAGCTTAGTTAGCGGAACTAGCACAGATACGCAGTATTTT
TRBV28	NA	NA	TRBJ2-7	CASRTSGLPYEQYF	TGTGCCAGCAGAACAAGCGGGTTACCCTACGAGCAGTACTTC
TRBV5-1	NA	NA	TRBJ2-3	CASSPTGDSTDTQYF	TGCGCCAGCAGCCCCACTGGGGATAGCACAGATACGCAGTATTTT
TRBV15	NA	NA	TRBJ1-2	CATSRVGDKNYGYTF	TGTGCCACCAGCAGAGTTGGGGACAAAAACTATGGCTACACCTTC
TRBV30	NA	TRBD2	TRBJ2-3	CAWSVRTRTDTQYF	TGTGCCTGGAGTGTACGGACTAGGACAGATACGCAGTATTTT